This is a list of T cell receptor beta chains from one sample in a study of blood T cell repertoires in COVID-19. Here immunoSEQ multiplex PCR was the method, and the copy in TCRdb shows in-frame clones only, minus some. This sample yields 250,000 or so clones, of which 90% are seen a single time; over 0.75% belongs to the top ten. The sequenced material came from PBMCs or T cells enriched from blood (not recorded which). The receptors here all came from a man aged 50 or older who had been exposed to COVID-19. Both conserved end residues are part of each CDR3. The order of the fields is V gene, J gene, clone size, D gene, CDR3 DNA, CDR3 protein. D genes are given only for firm matches. Clone size is shown for a subset of rows, as once, few, many or a class of expanded clone.

V: TRBV18
J: TRBJ2-3
size: .
D: TRBD2
DNA: TGTGCCAGCTCACCACTCGTCCCAGCGGGGGGCGTCTTAAGCACAGATACGCAGTATTTT
CDR3: CASSPLVPAGGVLSTDTQYF

V: TRBV5-1
J: TRBJ1-3
size: .
D: .
DNA: TGCGCCAGCAGGCCGACAGGAGACTCTGGAAACACCATATATTTT
CDR3: CASRPTGDSGNTIYF

V: TRBV5-1
J: TRBJ1-3
size: .
D: TRBD1
DNA: TGCGCCAGCAGCGACAGGGACTCTGGAAACACCATATATTTT
CDR3: CASSDRDSGNTIYF

V: TRBV10-3
J: TRBJ1-4
size: few
D: .
DNA: TGTGCCATCAGACCGGGGGCTAATGAAAAACTGTTTTTT
CDR3: CAIRPGANEKLFF

V: TRBV28
J: TRBJ1-1
size: .
D: .
DNA: TGTGCCAGCAATTCAGGGAACGCTGAAGCTTTCTTT
CDR3: CASNSGNAEAFF

V: TRBV27
J: TRBJ2-1
size: once
D: TRBD2
DNA: TGTGCCAGCAGTTTGACTAGCCCACTACTTACAGACTCCTACAATGAGCAGTTCTTC
CDR3: CASSLTSPLLTDSYNEQFF

V: TRBV9
J: TRBJ2-1
size: .
D: TRBD1
DNA: TGTGCCAGCAGCGTACTGACAGGGAACAATGAGCAGTTCTTC
CDR3: CASSVLTGNNEQFF

V: TRBV2
J: TRBJ2-5
size: .
D: .
DNA: TGTGCCACCTCCTCCCAGGGGTTCCAAGAGACCCAGTACTTC
CDR3: CATSSQGFQETQYF

V: TRBV6-1
J: TRBJ1-5
size: few
D: .
DNA: TGTGCCAGCAGTGACCAGGGGCATGCCAATCAGCCCCAGCATTTT
CDR3: CASSDQGHANQPQHF

V: TRBV28
J: TRBJ1-4
size: .
D: .
DNA: TGTGCCAGCAGTACCCTGGCGGGGTATGAAAAACTGTTTTTT
CDR3: CASSTLAGYEKLFF

V: TRBV28
J: TRBJ1-6
size: .
D: TRBD1
DNA: TGTGCCAGCAATCCGACGACAGGGGGATATTCACCCCTCCACTTT
CDR3: CASNPTTGGYSPLHF

V: TRBV7-9
J: TRBJ2-3
size: few
D: .
DNA: TGTGCCAGCAGCCCCCAAGGCGGATCCACAGATACGCAGTATTTT
CDR3: CASSPQGGSTDTQYF

V: TRBV7-8
J: TRBJ1-2
size: .
D: TRBD1
DNA: TGTGCCAGCAGCTGGGACAGGGGATACTATGGCTACACCTTC
CDR3: CASSWDRGYYGYTF

V: TRBV5-1
J: TRBJ1-4
size: .
D: .
DNA: TGCGCCAGCAGCTTGGCGGGAGGCGCTTCTAATGAAAAACTGTTTTTT
CDR3: CASSLAGGASNEKLFF

V: TRBV4-2
J: TRBJ1-4
size: .
D: .
DNA: TGTGCCAGCAGCCAGCAGGATCAAAAACTGTTTTTT
CDR3: CASSQQDQKLFF

V: TRBV5-1
J: TRBJ1-4
size: .
D: TRBD1
DNA: TGCGCCAGCAGCCAGGGGGGCTTGGGTGAAAAACTGTTTTTT
CDR3: CASSQGGLGEKLFF

V: TRBV19
J: TRBJ2-1
size: .
D: TRBD2
DNA: TGTGCCAGTAGTCTCCGGACTAGGGAGTTCTCTGAGCAGTTCTTC
CDR3: CASSLRTREFSEQFF

V: TRBV28
J: TRBJ1-3
size: .
D: .
DNA: TGTGCCAGCAGTTTTATGGCCAGAAACACCATATATTTT
CDR3: CASSFMARNTIYF

V: TRBV11-3
J: TRBJ2-3
size: .
D: TRBD2
DNA: TGTGCCAGCAGCCTTCGAGGGACTAGTGCAGATACGCAGTATTTT
CDR3: CASSLRGTSADTQYF

V: TRBV18
J: TRBJ2-3
size: .
D: .
DNA: TGTGCCAGCTCACCACTCATCGCACGCGAAGATACGCAGTATTTT
CDR3: CASSPLIAREDTQYF

V: TRBV4-2
J: TRBJ1-4
size: .
D: .
DNA: TGTGCCAGCAGCCCCGCGAGGGAGCGACCTAATGAAAAACTGTTTTTT
CDR3: CASSPARERPNEKLFF

V: TRBV11-2
J: TRBJ2-1
size: .
D: TRBD2
DNA: TGTGCCAGCAGCTTAGGGGCTAGCGGGATTTACAATGAGCAGTTCTTC
CDR3: CASSLGASGIYNEQFF

V: TRBV28
J: TRBJ2-1
size: .
D: TRBD2
DNA: TGTGCCAGCAAAGCGGGAGGGCCGATTAATGAGCAGTTCTTC
CDR3: CASKAGGPINEQFF

V: TRBV5-6
J: TRBJ2-7
size: .
D: TRBD1
DNA: TGTGCCAGCACCATACTTGAGACAGGGTACTACGAGCAGTACTTC
CDR3: CASTILETGYYEQYF

V: TRBV5-1
J: TRBJ1-1
size: .
D: TRBD1
DNA: TGCGCCGGCCGAAGAACCACAGGGGCCGGTGAAGCTTTCTTT
CDR3: CAGRRTTGAGEAFF

V: TRBV5-1
J: TRBJ2-1
size: .
D: TRBD2
DNA: TGCGCCAGCAGCCCTATCGCCACTAGCGGCAATGAGCAGTTCTTC
CDR3: CASSPIATSGNEQFF

V: TRBV7-2
J: TRBJ1-3
size: .
D: TRBD1
DNA: TGTGCCAGCAGCTTAGGCTCACAGGGGGCTAACACCATATATTTT
CDR3: CASSLGSQGANTIYF

V: TRBV7-2
J: TRBJ1-1
size: .
D: .
DNA: TGTGCCAGCAGCACCACCTGGGGGGGGAGGAACAATAGAGCTTTCTTT
CDR3: CASSTTWGGRNNRAFF

V: TRBV10-3
J: TRBJ2-1
size: .
D: .
DNA: TGTGCCATCAGTGAGCTCAGGCCAGGGGACAATGAGCAGTTCTTC
CDR3: CAISELRPGDNEQFF

V: TRBV11-2
J: TRBJ1-2
size: .
D: TRBD1
DNA: TGTGCCAGCAGAACCTCCAGGGGACAGAAACAAAACTATGGCTACACCTTC
CDR3: CASRTSRGQKQNYGYTF

V: TRBV14
J: TRBJ2-3
size: .
D: TRBD2
DNA: TGTGCCAGCAGCCAAGAGGGTGTCGCGGGGGGAACCACAGATACGCAGTATTTT
CDR3: CASSQEGVAGGTTDTQYF

V: TRBV4-1
J: TRBJ2-3
size: .
D: TRBD2
DNA: TGCGCCAGCAGCCGTAAGGCGGGGGAGTCAGATACGCAGTATTTT
CDR3: CASSRKAGESDTQYF

V: TRBV5-6
J: TRBJ1-1
size: once
D: .
DNA: TGTGCCAGCGGCTGGACAGCTAAGAACACTGAAGCTTTCTTT
CDR3: CASGWTAKNTEAFF

V: TRBV5-4
J: TRBJ2-2
size: once
D: TRBD1
DNA: TGTGCCAGCAGCCTGCTCCGGGACAGGGATTTTTCCGGGGAGCTGTTTTTT
CDR3: CASSLLRDRDFSGELFF

V: TRBV11-2
J: TRBJ2-5
size: .
D: TRBD2
DNA: TGTGCCAGCAAGCGGGGGTCTCAAGAGACCCAGTACTTC
CDR3: CASKRGSQETQYF

V: TRBV28
J: TRBJ1-4
size: .
D: TRBD1
DNA: TGTGCCAGCAGTGGGGGACAGGAGGGTGGAAAACTGTTTTTT
CDR3: CASSGGQEGGKLFF

V: TRBV20-1
J: TRBJ1-2
size: .
D: .
DNA: TGCAGTGCTAGTGGGCAGATGGCTAACTATGGCTACACCTTC
CDR3: CSASGQMANYGYTF

V: TRBV10-3
J: TRBJ1-2
size: .
D: TRBD1
DNA: TGTGCCATCAGTCCGGGGACAGCTAGAAACTATGGCTACACCTTC
CDR3: CAISPGTARNYGYTF

V: TRBV6-1
J: TRBJ1-5
size: .
D: .
DNA: TGTGCCAGCAGTGAAGCTCCAGGTGGGTATAGCAATCAGCCCCAGCATTTT
CDR3: CASSEAPGGYSNQPQHF

V: TRBV3-1/TRBV3-2
J: TRBJ2-3
size: .
D: TRBD1
DNA: TGTGCCAGCAGCCAGTTCACAGGGGGTGGCGCAGATACGCAGTATTTT
CDR3: CASSQFTGGGADTQYF

V: TRBV30
J: TRBJ1-6
size: .
D: .
DNA: TGTGCCTGGAGTCCTGGGACATTTAAAAATTCACCCCTCCACTTT
CDR3: CAWSPGTFKNSPLHF

V: TRBV9
J: TRBJ2-2
size: .
D: TRBD1
DNA: TGTGCCAGCAGCGTAACAGGGGCATTGAACACCGGGGAGCTGTTTTTT
CDR3: CASSVTGALNTGELFF

V: TRBV28
J: TRBJ1-2
size: .
D: .
DNA: TGTGCCAGCAGTTTACCGGGGAGAGCCTATGGCTACACCTTC
CDR3: CASSLPGRAYGYTF

V: TRBV28
J: TRBJ1-2
size: few
D: .
DNA: TGTGCCAGCTCCCACAACAGGGCCTATGGCTACACCTTC
CDR3: CASSHNRAYGYTF

V: TRBV30
J: TRBJ2-3
size: .
D: TRBD1
DNA: TGTGCCTGGAGTGTACTGAAGACAGGGGTGGATACGCAGTATTTT
CDR3: CAWSVLKTGVDTQYF

V: TRBV10-3
J: TRBJ1-2
size: .
D: TRBD1
DNA: TGTGCCACCGTAGACAGGGAGGATGGCTACACCTTC
CDR3: CATVDREDGYTF

V: TRBV5-6
J: TRBJ1-2
size: few
D: .
DNA: TGTGCCAGCAGCCAGACTGGTAACTATGGCTACACCTTC
CDR3: CASSQTGNYGYTF

V: TRBV7-3
J: TRBJ1-2
size: .
D: TRBD1
DNA: TGTGCCAGCAGCCCGGACAGGGGGCTGAGGGGCTACACCTTC
CDR3: CASSPDRGLRGYTF

V: TRBV19
J: TRBJ2-2
size: once
D: .
DNA: TGTGCCAGTACCAAGGACAGATACACCGGGGAGCTGTTTTTT
CDR3: CASTKDRYTGELFF

V: TRBV27
J: TRBJ2-3
size: .
D: .
DNA: TGTGCCAGCAGTCCCTCGATAAGGGACTCTAGCACAGATACGCAGTATTTT
CDR3: CASSPSIRDSSTDTQYF

V: TRBV20-1
J: TRBJ1-1
size: .
D: .
DNA: TGCAGTGCTTGGACTGGCTGGGTAGCTTTCTTT
CDR3: CSAWTGWVAFF

V: TRBV20-1
J: TRBJ1-2
size: .
D: TRBD1
DNA: TGCAGTGCTAGTATGAAGGGGACAGGGGGTTATGGCTACACCTTC
CDR3: CSASMKGTGGYGYTF

V: TRBV5-1
J: TRBJ2-3
size: .
D: TRBD1
DNA: TGCGCCAGCAGCTCGCCCGGGACAGGACCCACAGATACGCAGTATTTT
CDR3: CASSSPGTGPTDTQYF

V: TRBV29-1
J: TRBJ1-2
size: .
D: TRBD1
DNA: TGCAGCGTGGGCGACAGGGGCTATGGCTACACCTTC
CDR3: CSVGDRGYGYTF

V: TRBV18
J: TRBJ1-1
size: .
D: TRBD1
DNA: TGTGCCAGCTCACCACCGAACAGGGGCTCAGGGATGAACACTGAAGCTTTCTTT
CDR3: CASSPPNRGSGMNTEAFF